Described below is a single T cell receptor (beta chain) sequence and its context. Its antigen is as yet unknown. Other nucleotide sequences in the sample specify the same CDR3. Sequenced by immunoSEQ multiplex PCR; TCRdb stores in-frame clones only, minus some. This table holds about 17,000 clones, roughly 88% found once. Trimming at V came to 5 bases and at J to 0 bases, leaving 5 bases not matched to a gene. The CDR3 covers 16 residues. CDR1 is LNHDA, CDR2 SQIVND, per germline (reference sequence). This entry comes from a study of OX40 agonist ivuxolimab in advanced cancers. General study results and limits: The study observed clonal expansion of CD4+ and CD8+ blood T cells by week 6 at 0.1 to 3.0 mg/kg.

This TCR was recovered from an adult with an advanced solid tumor such as melanoma, head and neck, liver or kidney cancer. This specimen consisted of CD4+ or CD8+ T cells sorted from blood, obtained in a trial of the OX40 agonist ivuxolimab. The rearrangement links TRBV19 to TRBJ2-1, with 9 positions matching TRBD2. The CDR3 coding sequence is TGTGCCAGTAGTTTATCAGCGGGGGGCTCCTACAATGAGCAGTTCTTC. Protein: CASSLSAGGSYNEQFF.